The 10 T cell receptor beta chains below come from one sample, sequenced in a study of T cell repertoires in cytomegalovirus infection (dated by TCRdb to between 2018 and 2021). TCRdb lists the instrument as Illumina HiSeq 1500. TCRdb reworked the public reads: Q25 trimming with fastp, MiXCR clone assembly, productive beta chains retained. Merged by CDR3 protein, the rows form single entries marked with the most common genes and DNA. Present in this sample are fewer than 350,000 distinct CDR3 sequences, 17% of which were seen just once. 12% of the sample lies in the top ten. The material sequenced was PBMCs. Source of these receptors: a human donor in good health (CMV status not recorded). Some clones in this sample may be carry-over from other donors' samples.

This clonotype was picked up many times. The chain joins TRBV2 to TRBJ1-4; D possibly corresponds to TRBD1 (6 bases). Trimming stripped 6 bases from V and 1 base from J, with 9 bases between. Germline lookup yields CDR1 SNHLY and CDR2 FYNNEI. This CDR3 is 14 amino acids long. DNA for the CDR3: TGTGCCAGCAGAGCCAGGGGAACTAATGAAAAACTGTTTTTT. Translation gives CASRARGTNEKLFF.

This clonotype has just a few counts. This chain joins TRBV18 and TRBJ2-1, with 7 positions matching TRBD1. V lost 0 bases to trimming and J lost 5 bases; unmatched junction nucleotides: 10. This CDR3 spans 17 amino acids. Germline V lookup: CDR1 KGHSH, CDR2 LQKENI. CDR3 loop: CASSPPISQGVDNEQFF. CDR3 nucleotides: TGTGCCAGCTCACCACCGATATCCCAGGGGGTGGACAATGAGCAGTTCTTC.

The rearrangement uses TRBV20-1 and TRBJ1-1, with 7 bases that match TRBD1. V shed 6 bases, J shed 2 bases, and the junction held 6 bases outside the gene matches. The CDR3 sequence is 13 residues long. The germline gives CDR1 DFQATT, CDR2 SNEGSKA (reference sequence). Written as DNA, the CDR3 is TGCAGTGCCCGTGGACAGGAAAACACTGAAGCTTTCTTT. Protein sequence: CSARGQENTEAFF.

The chain recombines TRBV28 with TRBJ2-7, with TRBD2 matching over 8 bases. In germline, CDR1 is MDHEN, CDR2 SYDVKM. The CDR3 spans 14 residues. Losses at the gene ends were 6 bases for V and 1 base for J; bases not matched to a gene: 5. CDR3 in amino acids: CASRERGPSYEQYF. CDR3 DNA sequence: TGTGCCAGCAGGGAGCGGGGGCCGTCCTACGAGCAGTACTTC. The entire variable domain, with the rest obtained from reference TRBV28 and TRBJ2-7, is as follows: DVKVTQSSRYLVKRTGEKVFLECVQDMDHENMFWYRQDPGLGLRLIYFSYDVKMKEKGDIPEGYSVSREKKERFSLILESASTNQTSMYLCASRERGPSYEQYFGPGTRLTVT.

The chain carries TRBV27 and TRBJ2-5; D is tentatively TRBD1 or TRBD2 (5 bases each). Trimming stripped 5 bases from V and 1 base from J, with 17 bases between. The CDR3 loop spans 16 amino acids. Germline values: CDR1 MNHEY, CDR2 SMNVEV (reference sequence). CDR3 sequence reads: CASSRSKTGTQETQYF. Written as DNA, the CDR3 is TGTGCCAGCAGTCGTTCCAAGACGGGGACCCAAGAGACCCAGTACTTC.

This clonotype was seen a handful of times. Since a much larger clone is just one base distant, this may be a read error. This rearrangement joins TRBV5-4 to TRBJ2-7, with D possibly TRBD1 on 6 matching bases. Germline V CDR1 and CDR2: SGHNT, YYREEE (reference sequence). Trimming cost V 5 bases and J 0 bases, with 12 bases left between them. CDR3 length equals 14 residues. This CDR3 reads CASRVDSISYEQYF. Written as DNA, the CDR3 is TGTGCCAGCAGGGTGGACAGTATCTCCTACGAGCAGTACTTC.

This clonotype was seen a handful of times. The V call is TRBV6-1, the J call TRBJ2-3; D is ambiguous. The germline V and J ends were trimmed by 1 base and 6 bases, with 11 bases remaining between them. Germline CDR1 is MNHNS and CDR2 is SASEGT. This CDR3 contains 14 residues. This CDR3 is CASSEVLAPDTQYF. CDR3 bases: TGTGCCAGCAGTGAAGTCCTGGCCCCCGATACGCAGTATTTT.

V and J are TRBV20-1 and TRBJ2-7; a weak D match, TRBD2 (7 bases). The germline V and J ends were trimmed by 6 bases and 2 bases, with 26 bases remaining between them. The germline gives CDR1 DFQATT, CDR2 SNEGSKA (reference sequence). This CDR3 spans 17 amino acids. The CDR3 nucleotides are TGCAGTGCAAAGAGGGGGGGTCCGCACAACGACCCCTACGAGCAGTACTTC. It encodes CSAKRGGPHNDPYEQYF.

The chain employs TRBV3-1 and TRBJ2-2; no clear D gene. V was pared by 5 bases and J by 9 bases, with 10 bases between. Germline V CDR1 and CDR2: LGHDT, YNNKEL (reference sequence). The CDR3 is 12 residues long. The CDR3 is CASSTGGRELFF. In DNA form, the CDR3 reads TGTGCCAGCAGCACCGGTGGGCGGGAGCTGTTTTTT.

Ten or more counts support this clonotype. J is TRBJ1-2 and V is TRBV7-2, with 7 bases lining up with TRBD1. The germline V gene encodes CDR1 SGHTA and CDR2 FQGNSA. This CDR3 is built from 14 residues. After removal of 6 bases from V and 4 bases from J, the junction contained 8 bases not matched to a gene. The CDR3 DNA sequence: TGTGCCAGCAGACGAACGACAGGGCTCTATGGCTACACCTTC. Translating gives CASRRTTGLYGYTF.